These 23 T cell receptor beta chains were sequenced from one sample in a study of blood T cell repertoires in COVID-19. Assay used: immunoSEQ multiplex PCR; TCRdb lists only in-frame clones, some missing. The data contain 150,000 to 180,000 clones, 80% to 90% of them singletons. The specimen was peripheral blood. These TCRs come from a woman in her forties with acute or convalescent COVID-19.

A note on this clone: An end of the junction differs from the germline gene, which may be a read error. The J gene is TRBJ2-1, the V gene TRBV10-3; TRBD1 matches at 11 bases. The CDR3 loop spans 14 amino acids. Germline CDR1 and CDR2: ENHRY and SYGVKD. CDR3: CAVRRDRGANEQFF. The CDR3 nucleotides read TGTGCCGTCAGAAGGGACAGGGGGGCGAATGAGCAGTTCTTC.

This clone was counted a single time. CDR3 sequence: CAISRPPDSGYYGYTF. DNA for the CDR3: TGTGCCATCAGTCGTCCACCGGACTCGGGTTATTATGGCTACACCTTC. The V gene is TRBV10-3, the J gene TRBJ1-2, with D hard to call. Trimming shortened V by 5 bases and J by 5 bases, and 21 bases separated the two germline ends. The CDR3 extends over 16 amino acids. Per germline, CDR1 ENHRY and CDR2 SYGVKD.

The chain's CDR3 is CASSLAEDSYEQYF. For the CDR3, the DNA is TGTGCCAGCAGCTTAGCAGAAGACAGCTACGAGCAGTACTTC. The J gene is TRBJ2-7, the V gene TRBV7-2, with D maybe TRBD1 (5 bases). The CDR3 spans 14 residues. Germline CDR1 SGHTA, CDR2 FQGNSA. The V gene lost 0 bases and the J gene lost 3 bases, with 9 bases spanning the gap.

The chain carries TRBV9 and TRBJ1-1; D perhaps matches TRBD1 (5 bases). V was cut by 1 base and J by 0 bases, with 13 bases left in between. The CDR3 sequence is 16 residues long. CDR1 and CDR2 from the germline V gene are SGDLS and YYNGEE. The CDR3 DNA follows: TGTGCCAGCAGCGTACAGGGAGGGGCCATGAACACTGAAGCTTTCTTT. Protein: CASSVQGGAMNTEAFF.

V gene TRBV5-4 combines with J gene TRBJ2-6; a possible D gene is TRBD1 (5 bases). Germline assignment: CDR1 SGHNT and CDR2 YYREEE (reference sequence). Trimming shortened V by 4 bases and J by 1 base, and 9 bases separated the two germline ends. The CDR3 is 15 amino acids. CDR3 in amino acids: CASSIDSSGANVLTF. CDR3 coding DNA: TGTGCCAGCAGCATTGACAGTTCTGGGGCCAACGTCCTGACTTTC. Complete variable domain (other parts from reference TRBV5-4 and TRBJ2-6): ETGVTQSPTHLIKTRGQQVTLRCSSQSGHNTVSWYQQALGQGPQFIFQYYREEENGRGNFPPRFSGLQFPNYSSELNVNALELDDSALYLCASSIDSSGANVLTFGAGSRLTVL.

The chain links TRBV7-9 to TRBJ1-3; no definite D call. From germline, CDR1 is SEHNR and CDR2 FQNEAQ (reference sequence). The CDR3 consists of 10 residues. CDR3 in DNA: TGTGCTAGTAGTTTGGACACCATATATTTT. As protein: CASSLDTIYF. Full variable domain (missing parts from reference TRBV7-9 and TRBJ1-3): DTGVSQNPRHKITKRGQNVTFRCDPISEHNRLYWYRQTLGQGPEFLTYFQNEAQLEKSRLLSDRFSAERPKGSFSTLEIQRTEQGDSAMYLCASSLDTIYFGEGSWLTVV.

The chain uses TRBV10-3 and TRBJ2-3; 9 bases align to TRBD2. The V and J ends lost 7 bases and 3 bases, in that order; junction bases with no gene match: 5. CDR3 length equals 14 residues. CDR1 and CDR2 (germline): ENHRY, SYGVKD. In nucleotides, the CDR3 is TGTGCCATCACTGGGACTAGCCAGACAGATACGCAGTATTTT. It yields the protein CAITGTSQTDTQYF.

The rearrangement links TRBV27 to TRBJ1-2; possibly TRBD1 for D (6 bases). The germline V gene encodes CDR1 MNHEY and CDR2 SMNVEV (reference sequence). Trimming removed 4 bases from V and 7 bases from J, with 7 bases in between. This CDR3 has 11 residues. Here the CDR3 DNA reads TGTGCCAGCAGTTACAGGGTTGGCTACACCTTC. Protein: CASSYRVGYTF.

CDR3 coding DNA: TGTGCCAGCAGTTTATCTGGCGGCGCACACAACTATGGCTACACCTTC. It encodes CASSLSGGAHNYGYTF. The chain has TRBV27 and TRBJ1-2, with D uncertain. CDR3 length equals 16 residues. Looked up from germline, CDR1 is MNHEY and CDR2 is SMNVEV (reference sequence). V was trimmed by 0 bases and J by 2 bases, leaving 13 bases between them.

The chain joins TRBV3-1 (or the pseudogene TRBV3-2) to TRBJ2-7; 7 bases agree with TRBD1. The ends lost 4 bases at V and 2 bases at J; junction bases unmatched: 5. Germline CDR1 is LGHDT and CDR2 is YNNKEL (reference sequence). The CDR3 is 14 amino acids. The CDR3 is CASSLRTGPYEQYF. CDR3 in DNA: TGTGCCAGCAGCCTACGGACAGGACCCTACGAGCAGTACTTC.

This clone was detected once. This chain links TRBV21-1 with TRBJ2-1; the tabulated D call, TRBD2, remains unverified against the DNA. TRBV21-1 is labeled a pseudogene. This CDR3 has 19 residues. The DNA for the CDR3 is TGTGCCAGCAGCATTCGGACTAGCGGGACTCTTAAATTATACAATGAGCAGTTCTTC. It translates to CASSIRTSGTLKLYNEQFF.

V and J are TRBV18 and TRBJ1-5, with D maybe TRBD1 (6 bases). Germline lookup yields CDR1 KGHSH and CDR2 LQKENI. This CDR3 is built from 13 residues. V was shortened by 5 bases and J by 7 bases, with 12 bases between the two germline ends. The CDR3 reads CASSSGVGQPQHF. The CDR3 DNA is TGTGCCAGCTCATCAGGGGTGGGGCAGCCCCAGCATTTT.

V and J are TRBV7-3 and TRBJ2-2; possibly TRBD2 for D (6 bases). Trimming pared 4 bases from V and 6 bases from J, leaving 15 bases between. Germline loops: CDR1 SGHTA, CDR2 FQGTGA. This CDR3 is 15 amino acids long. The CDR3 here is CASSSHPGTPGELFF. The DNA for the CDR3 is TGTGCCAGCAGCTCCCACCCCGGGACTCCCGGGGAGCTGTTTTTT. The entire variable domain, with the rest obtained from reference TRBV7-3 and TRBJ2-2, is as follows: GAGVSQTPSNKVTEKGKYVELRCDPISGHTALYWYRQSLGQGPEFLIYFQGTGAADDSGLPNDRFFAVRPEGSVSTLKIQRTERGDSAVYLCASSSHPGTPGELFFGEGSRLTVL.

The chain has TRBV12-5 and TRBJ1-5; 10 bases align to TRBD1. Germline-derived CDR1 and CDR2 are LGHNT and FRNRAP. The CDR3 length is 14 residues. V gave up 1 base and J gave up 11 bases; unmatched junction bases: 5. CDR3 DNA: TGTGCTAGTGGTTTGGGGGACAGGGGCTACGCCCAGCATTTT. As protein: CASGLGDRGYAQHF. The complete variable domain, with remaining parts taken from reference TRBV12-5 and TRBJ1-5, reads DARVTQTPRHKVTEMGQEVTMRCQPILGHNTVFWYRQTMMQGLELLAYFRNRAPLDDSGMPKDRFSAEMPDATLATLKIQPSEPRDSAVYFCASGLGDRGYAQHFGDGTRLSIL.

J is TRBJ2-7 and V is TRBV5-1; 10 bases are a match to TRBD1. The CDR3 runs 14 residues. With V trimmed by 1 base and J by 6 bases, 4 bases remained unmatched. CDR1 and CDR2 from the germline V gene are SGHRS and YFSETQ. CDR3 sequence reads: CASSLRTGGSEQYF. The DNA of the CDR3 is TGCGCCAGCAGCTTGAGGACAGGGGGGTCCGAGCAGTACTTC.

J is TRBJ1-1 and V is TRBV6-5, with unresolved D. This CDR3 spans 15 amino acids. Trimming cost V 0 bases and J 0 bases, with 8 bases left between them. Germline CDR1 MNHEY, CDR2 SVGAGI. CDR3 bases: TGTGCCAGCAGTTACTCTGCAACAGTGAACACTGAAGCTTTCTTT. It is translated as CASSYSATVNTEAFF.

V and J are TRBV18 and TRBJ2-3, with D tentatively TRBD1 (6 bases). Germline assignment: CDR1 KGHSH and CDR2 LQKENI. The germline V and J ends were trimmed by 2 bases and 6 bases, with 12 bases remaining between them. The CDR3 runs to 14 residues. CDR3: CASSPRARGDTQYF. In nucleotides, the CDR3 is TGTGCCAGCTCACCAAGGGCCAGGGGTGATACGCAGTATTTT.

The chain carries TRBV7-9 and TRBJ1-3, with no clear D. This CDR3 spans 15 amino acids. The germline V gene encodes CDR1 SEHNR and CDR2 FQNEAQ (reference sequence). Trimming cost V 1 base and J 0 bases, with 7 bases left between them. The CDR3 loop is CASSLGGPSGNTIYF. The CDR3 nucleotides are TGTGCCAGCAGCTTAGGAGGGCCCTCTGGAAACACCATATATTTT.

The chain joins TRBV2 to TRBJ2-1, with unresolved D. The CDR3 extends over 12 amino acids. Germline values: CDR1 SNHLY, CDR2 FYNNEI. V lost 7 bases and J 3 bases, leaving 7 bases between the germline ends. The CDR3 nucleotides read TGTGCCAGCATTTCGGTCTACAATGAGCAGTTCTTC. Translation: CASISVYNEQFF.

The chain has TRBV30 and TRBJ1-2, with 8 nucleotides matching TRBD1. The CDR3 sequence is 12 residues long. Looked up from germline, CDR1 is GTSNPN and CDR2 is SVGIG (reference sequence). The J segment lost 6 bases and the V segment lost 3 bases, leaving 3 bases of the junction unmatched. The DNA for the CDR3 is TGTGCCTGGAGCAGACAGGGGAATGGCTACACCTTC. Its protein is CAWSRQGNGYTF.

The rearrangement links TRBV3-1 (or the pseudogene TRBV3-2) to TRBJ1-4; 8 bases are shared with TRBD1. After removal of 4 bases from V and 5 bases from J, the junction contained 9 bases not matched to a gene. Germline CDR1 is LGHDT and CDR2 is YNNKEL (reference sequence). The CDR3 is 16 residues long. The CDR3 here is CASSRLLGQANEKLFF. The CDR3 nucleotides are TGTGCCAGCAGCCGTTTGTTGGGACAGGCCAATGAAAAACTGTTTTTT.

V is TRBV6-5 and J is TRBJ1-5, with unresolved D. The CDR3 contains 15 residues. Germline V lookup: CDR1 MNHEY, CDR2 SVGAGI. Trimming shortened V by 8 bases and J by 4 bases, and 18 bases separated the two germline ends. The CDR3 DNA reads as TGTGCCAGCGGTATACGGTCCCTTAAGAATCAGCCCCAGCATTTT. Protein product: CASGIRSLKNQPQHF.

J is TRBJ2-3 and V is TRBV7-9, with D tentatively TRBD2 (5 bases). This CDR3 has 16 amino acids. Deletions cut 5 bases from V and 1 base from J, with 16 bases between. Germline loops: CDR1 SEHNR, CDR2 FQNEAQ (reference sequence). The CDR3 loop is CASSETLASGTDTQYF. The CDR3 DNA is TGTGCCAGCAGCGAGACCCTAGCAAGCGGCACAGATACGCAGTATTTT. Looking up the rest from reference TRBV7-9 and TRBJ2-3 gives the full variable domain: DTGVSQNPRHKITKRGQNVTFRCDPISEHNRLYWYRQTLGQGPEFLTYFQNEAQLEKSRLLSDRFSAERPKGSFSTLEIQRTEQGDSAMYLCASSETLASGTDTQYFGPGTRLTVL.